This TCR beta chain comes out of a study of PD-1 blockade in classical Hodgkin lymphoma. Study-level results: CD4+ TCR diversity, unlike CD8+, rose significantly by C4D1.

The assay was immunoSEQ multiplex PCR, and TCRdb's table has in-frame clones only and misses some. The sample carries under 50,000 clones, about 70% recorded once. The sample holds a few counts of this clone. Its antigen remains unknown. The ends were cut back, 5 bases at V and 0 bases at J, with 10 bases in the middle. The CDR3 is made up of 14 amino acids. Germline V CDR1 and CDR2: SEHNR, FQNEAQ (reference sequence). Regarding time point: cycle 4 day 1 (C4D1), after five to seven weeks of nivolumab. Relapses following autologous stem cell transplantation were seen in all patients, with brentuximab vedotin exposure varying.

V and J are TRBV7-9 and TRBJ1-1; D ambiguous. Sequenced here: peripheral blood mononuclear cells (PBMCs), sampled before the fourth cycle of nivolumab. This sequence originates from a human donor with classical Hodgkin lymphoma. The CDR3 protein is CASSVQTLNTEAFF. CDR3 bases: TGTGCCAGCAGCGTCCAGACCTTGAACACTGAAGCTTTCTTT.